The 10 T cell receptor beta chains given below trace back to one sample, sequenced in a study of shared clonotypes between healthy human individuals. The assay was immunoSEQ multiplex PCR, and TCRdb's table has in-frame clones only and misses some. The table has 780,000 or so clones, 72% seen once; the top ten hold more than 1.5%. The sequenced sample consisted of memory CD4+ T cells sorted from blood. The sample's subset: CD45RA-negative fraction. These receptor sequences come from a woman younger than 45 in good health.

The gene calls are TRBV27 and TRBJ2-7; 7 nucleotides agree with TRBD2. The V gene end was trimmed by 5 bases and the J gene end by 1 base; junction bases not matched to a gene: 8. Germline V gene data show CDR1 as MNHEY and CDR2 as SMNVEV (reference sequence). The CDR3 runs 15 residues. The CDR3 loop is CASSGDGLVSYEQYF. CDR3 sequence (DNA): TGTGCCAGCAGTGGGGATGGACTAGTTTCCTACGAGCAGTACTTC.

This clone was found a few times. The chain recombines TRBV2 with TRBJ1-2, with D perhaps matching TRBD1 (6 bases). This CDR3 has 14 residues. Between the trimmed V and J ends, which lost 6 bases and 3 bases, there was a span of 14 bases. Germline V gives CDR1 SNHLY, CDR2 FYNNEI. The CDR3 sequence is CASRQGRWDYGYTF. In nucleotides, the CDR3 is TGTGCCAGCAGGCAGGGGCGCTGGGACTATGGCTACACCTTC.

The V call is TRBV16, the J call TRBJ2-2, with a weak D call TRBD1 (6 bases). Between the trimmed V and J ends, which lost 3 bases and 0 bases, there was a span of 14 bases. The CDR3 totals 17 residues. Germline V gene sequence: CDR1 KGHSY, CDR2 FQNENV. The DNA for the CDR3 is TGTGCCAGCAGCCAGGACACAGGGCCGACGAACACCGGGGAGCTGTTTTTT. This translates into CASSQDTGPTNTGELFF.

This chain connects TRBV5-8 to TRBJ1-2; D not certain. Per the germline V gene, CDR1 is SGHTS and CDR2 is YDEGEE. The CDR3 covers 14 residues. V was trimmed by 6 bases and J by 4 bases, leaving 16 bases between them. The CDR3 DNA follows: TGTGCCAGCACCCGAACGCTTGATGCCTATGGCTACACCTTC. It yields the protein CASTRTLDAYGYTF.

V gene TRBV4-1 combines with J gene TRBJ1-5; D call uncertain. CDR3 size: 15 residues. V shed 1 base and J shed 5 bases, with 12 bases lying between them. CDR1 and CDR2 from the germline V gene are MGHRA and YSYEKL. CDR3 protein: CASSQGYGNDQPQHF. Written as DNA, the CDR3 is TGCGCCAGCAGCCAAGGGTACGGGAATGATCAGCCCCAGCATTTT.

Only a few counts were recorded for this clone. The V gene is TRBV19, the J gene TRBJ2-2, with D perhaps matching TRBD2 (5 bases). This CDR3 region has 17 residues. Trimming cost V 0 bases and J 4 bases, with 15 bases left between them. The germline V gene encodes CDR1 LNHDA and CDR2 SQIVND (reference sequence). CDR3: CASSIDPLRGVTGELFF. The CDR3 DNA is TGTGCCAGTAGTATAGATCCGCTACGGGGTGTCACCGGGGAGCTGTTTTTT.

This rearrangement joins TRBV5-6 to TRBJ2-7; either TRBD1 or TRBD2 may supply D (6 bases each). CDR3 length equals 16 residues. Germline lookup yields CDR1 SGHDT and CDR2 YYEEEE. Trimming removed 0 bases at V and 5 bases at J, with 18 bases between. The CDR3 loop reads CASSLAGGGRRNEQYF. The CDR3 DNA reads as TGTGCCAGCAGCTTGGCCGGAGGGGGGCGCCGGAACGAGCAGTACTTC.

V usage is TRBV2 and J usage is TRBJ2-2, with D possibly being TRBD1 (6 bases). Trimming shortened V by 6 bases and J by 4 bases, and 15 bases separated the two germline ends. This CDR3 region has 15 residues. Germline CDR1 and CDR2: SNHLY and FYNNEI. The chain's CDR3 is CASRIQQGSTGELFF. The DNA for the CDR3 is TGTGCCAGCAGAATCCAACAGGGAAGCACCGGGGAGCTGTTTTTT.

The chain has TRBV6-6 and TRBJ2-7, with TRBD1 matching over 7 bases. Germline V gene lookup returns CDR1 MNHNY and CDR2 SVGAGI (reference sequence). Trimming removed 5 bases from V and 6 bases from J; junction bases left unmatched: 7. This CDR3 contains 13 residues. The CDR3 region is CASSRQGGSEQYF. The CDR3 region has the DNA TGTGCCAGCAGTCGACAGGGTGGTAGCGAGCAGTACTTC.

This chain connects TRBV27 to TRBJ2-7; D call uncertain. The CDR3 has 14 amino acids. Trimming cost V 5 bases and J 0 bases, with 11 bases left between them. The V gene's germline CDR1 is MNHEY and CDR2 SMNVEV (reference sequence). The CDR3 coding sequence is TGTGCCAGCAGTCCCTGGCTAGACTCCTACGAGCAGTACTTC. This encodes CASSPWLDSYEQYF.